These T cell receptor beta chains were read from a single sample in a study of identical twins. TCRdb ran MiXCR on the 5' RACE reads and lists one entry per CDR3 protein. Of under 250,000 distinct CDR3 sequences listed, 7.5% were seen once; the top ten hold 1.5% to 2.5%. The sample was also linked to a second study, of yellow fever vaccine responses in identical twins.

Input material: memory (CD45RO+) T cells sorted from blood. Receptor source: a woman aged 18-29 years in good health. The CDR3 runs from the conserved cysteine through the conserved F or W. The D gene is left open where the match is weak. Size tells how often a clone was seen (once, few, many) or the class of an expanded clone, and some rows leave it out.

j_gene: TRBJ1-1; d_gene: -; abundance: many; v_gene: TRBV12-3/TRBV12-4; CDR3aa: CASTRAGMNTEAFF; CDR3nt: TGTGCCAGCACGCGGGCAGGCATGAACACTGAAGCTTTCTTT
j_gene: TRBJ2-5; d_gene: TRBD2; abundance: -; v_gene: TRBV7-3; CDR3aa: CASSSLAGGPMAQYF; CDR3nt: TGTGCCAGCAGCTCTCTAGCGGGGGGCCCCATGGCCCAGTACTTC
j_gene: TRBJ2-7; d_gene: -; abundance: many; v_gene: TRBV28; CDR3aa: CASRGVYGGSYEQYF; CDR3nt: TGTGCCAGCAGGGGGGTCTACGGGGGCTCCTACGAGCAGTACTTC
j_gene: TRBJ2-7; d_gene: -; abundance: -; v_gene: TRBV20-1; CDR3aa: CSGLGTDYEQYF; CDR3nt: TGCAGTGGCCTAGGCACGGACTACGAGCAGTACTTC
j_gene: TRBJ2-1; d_gene: -; abundance: many; v_gene: TRBV5-1; CDR3aa: CASSLGTVLGLNEQFF; CDR3nt: TGCGCCAGCAGCTTGGGGACAGTTCTGGGCTTAAATGAGCAGTTCTTC
j_gene: TRBJ2-7; d_gene: -; abundance: few; v_gene: TRBV6-2/TRBV6-3; CDR3aa: CASISDREEQYF; CDR3nt: TGTGCCAGCATTTCAGACCGCGAGGAGCAGTACTTC
j_gene: TRBJ1-1; d_gene: -; abundance: many; v_gene: TRBV5-1; CDR3aa: CASSLVVGGRGITEAFF; CDR3nt: TGCGCCAGCAGCTTGGTTGTGGGAGGGCGAGGGATCACTGAAGCTTTCTTT
j_gene: TRBJ1-4; d_gene: TRBD1; abundance: many; v_gene: TRBV9; CDR3aa: CASSVGQGNEKLFF; CDR3nt: TGTGCCAGCAGCGTGGGACAGGGTAATGAAAAACTGTTTTTT
j_gene: TRBJ2-7; d_gene: -; abundance: few; v_gene: TRBV20-1; CDR3aa: CSASSSSGRREQYF; CDR3nt: TGCAGTGCTTCCTCTTCCTCAGGGAGGCGCGAGCAGTACTTC
j_gene: TRBJ2-5; d_gene: TRBD1; abundance: -; v_gene: TRBV29-1; CDR3aa: CSVQRTGGGGTQYF; CDR3nt: TGCAGCGTTCAGAGGACAGGGGGAGGTGGGACCCAGTACTTC
j_gene: TRBJ2-7; d_gene: TRBD1; abundance: many; v_gene: TRBV29-1; CDR3aa: CSVEVGQPYEQYF; CDR3nt: TGCAGCGTTGAAGTGGGACAGCCCTACGAGCAGTACTTC
j_gene: TRBJ2-3; d_gene: -; abundance: -; v_gene: TRBV3-1; CDR3aa: CASSQDLLAVRTDTQYF; CDR3nt: TGTGCCAGCAGCCAAGACTTACTAGCTGTCCGGACAGATACGCAGTATTTT
j_gene: TRBJ2-2; d_gene: -; abundance: few; v_gene: TRBV29-1; CDR3aa: CSVEAPRPGTGELFF; CDR3nt: TGCAGCGTTGAAGCTCCCCGGCCCGGCACCGGGGAGCTGTTTTTT
j_gene: TRBJ1-5; d_gene: -; abundance: many; v_gene: TRBV28; CDR3aa: CASSLYNQPQHF; CDR3nt: TGTGCCAGCAGTTTATACAATCAGCCCCAGCATTTT
j_gene: TRBJ2-7; d_gene: -; abundance: few; v_gene: TRBV7-2; CDR3aa: CASSLDRERRYF; CDR3nt: TGTGCCAGCAGCTTAGACCGGGAAAGGCGGTACTTC
j_gene: TRBJ1-1; d_gene: -; abundance: -; v_gene: TRBV2; CDR3aa: CASSGYAGYTEAFF; CDR3nt: TGTGCCAGCAGTGGATACGCAGGGTACACTGAAGCTTTCTTT
j_gene: TRBJ2-1; d_gene: TRBD2; abundance: -; v_gene: TRBV7-9; CDR3aa: CASSLGTSTNEQFF; CDR3nt: TGTGCCAGCAGCCTAGGGACTAGCACCAATGAGCAGTTCTTC
j_gene: TRBJ2-5; d_gene: -; abundance: many; v_gene: TRBV7-2; CDR3aa: CASSWDQQETQYF; CDR3nt: TGTGCCAGCAGTTGGGACCAACAAGAGACCCAGTACTTC
j_gene: TRBJ2-7; d_gene: -; abundance: few; v_gene: TRBV21-1; CDR3aa: CASSRVDKGAYEQYF; CDR3nt: TGTGCCAGCAGCAGGGTGGATAAGGGAGCCTACGAGCAGTACTTC
j_gene: TRBJ2-3; d_gene: -; abundance: many; v_gene: TRBV4-3; CDR3aa: CASSPRREPADTQYF; CDR3nt: TGCGCCAGCAGCCCCCGGAGGGAGCCGGCAGATACGCAGTATTTT
j_gene: TRBJ2-2; d_gene: -; abundance: few; v_gene: TRBV15; CDR3aa: CATQKGGLGTGELFF; CDR3nt: TGTGCCACCCAAAAGGGAGGTCTTGGCACCGGGGAGCTGTTTTTT
j_gene: TRBJ2-5; d_gene: -; abundance: few; v_gene: TRBV7-2; CDR3aa: CASSQQGQETQYF; CDR3nt: TGTGCCAGCAGCCAACAGGGACAAGAGACCCAGTACTTC
j_gene: TRBJ1-2; d_gene: -; abundance: -; v_gene: TRBV6-1; CDR3aa: CASRETAAYGYTF; CDR3nt: TGTGCCAGCAGAGAGACAGCTGCCTATGGCTACACCTTC
j_gene: TRBJ1-5; d_gene: -; abundance: few; v_gene: TRBV6-6; CDR3aa: CASSYSERRHF; CDR3nt: TGTGCCAGCAGTTACTCGGAGAGGAGGCATTTT
j_gene: TRBJ2-1; d_gene: TRBD1; abundance: few; v_gene: TRBV9; CDR3aa: CASSPRDRGALNEQFF; CDR3nt: TGTGCCAGCAGCCCCCGCGACAGGGGAGCACTCAATGAGCAGTTCTTC
j_gene: TRBJ2-6; d_gene: -; abundance: few; v_gene: TRBV7-9; CDR3aa: CASSPGAGANVLTF; CDR3nt: TGTGCCAGCAGCCCAGGGGCTGGGGCCAACGTCCTGACTTTC
j_gene: TRBJ2-3; d_gene: -; abundance: many; v_gene: TRBV2; CDR3aa: CASRPNGDTQYF; CDR3nt: TGTGCCAGCAGACCGAACGGGGATACGCAGTATTTT
j_gene: TRBJ2-2; d_gene: -; abundance: many; v_gene: TRBV7-2; CDR3aa: CASSLGADTGELFF; CDR3nt: TGTGCCAGCAGCTTAGGGGCCGACACCGGGGAGCTGTTTTTT
j_gene: TRBJ1-1; d_gene: TRBD1; abundance: -; v_gene: TRBV18; CDR3aa: CASSPGQGGSEAFF; CDR3nt: TGTGCCAGCTCGCCCGGACAGGGAGGGAGTGAAGCTTTCTTT
j_gene: TRBJ2-6; d_gene: -; abundance: many; v_gene: TRBV12-3/TRBV12-4; CDR3aa: CASSGNSGANVLTF; CDR3nt: TGTGCCAGCAGCGGTAACTCTGGGGCCAACGTCCTGACTTTC
j_gene: TRBJ1-1; d_gene: TRBD1; abundance: many; v_gene: TRBV29-1; CDR3aa: CSVEPQGATEAFF; CDR3nt: TGCAGCGTTGAACCCCAGGGGGCCACTGAAGCTTTCTTT
j_gene: TRBJ1-1; d_gene: -; abundance: many; v_gene: TRBV11-2; CDR3aa: CASSLGPGGTEAFF; CDR3nt: TGTGCCAGCAGCTTAGGTCCCGGAGGCACTGAAGCTTTCTTT
j_gene: TRBJ2-5; d_gene: -; abundance: many; v_gene: TRBV29-1; CDR3aa: CSVGVSQETQYF; CDR3nt: TGCAGCGTCGGGGTCTCCCAAGAGACCCAGTACTTC